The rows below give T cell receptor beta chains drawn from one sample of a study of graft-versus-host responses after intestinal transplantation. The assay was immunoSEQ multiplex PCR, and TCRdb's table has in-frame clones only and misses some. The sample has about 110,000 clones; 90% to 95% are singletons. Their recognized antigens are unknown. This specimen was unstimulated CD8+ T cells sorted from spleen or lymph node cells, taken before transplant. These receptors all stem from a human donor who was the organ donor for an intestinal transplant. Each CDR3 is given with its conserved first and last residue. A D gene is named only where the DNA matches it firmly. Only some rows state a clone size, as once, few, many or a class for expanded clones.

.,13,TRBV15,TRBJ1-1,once,TGTGCCACCAGCAGAGATCTAGGCACTGAAGCTTTCTTT,CATSRDLGTEAFF
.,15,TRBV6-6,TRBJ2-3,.,TGTGCCAGCAGTTACATTGGGGAGGCAACAGATACGCAGTATTTT,CASSYIGEATDTQYF
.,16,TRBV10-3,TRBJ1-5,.,TGTGCCATCAGTGACCCTGGGGATTATAGCAATCAGCCCCAGCATTTT,CAISDPGDYSNQPQHF
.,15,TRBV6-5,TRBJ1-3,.,TGTGCCAGCAGGGAACAGGGACCCAAGACGAACACCATATATTTT,CASREQGPKTNTIYF
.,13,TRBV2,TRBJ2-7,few,TGTGCCTTAACTCCGGAGGACTCCTACGAGCAGTACTTC,CALTPEDSYEQYF
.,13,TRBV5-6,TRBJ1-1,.,TGTGCCAGCCGTACCGGGGACCACACTGAAGCTTTCTTT,CASRTGDHTEAFF
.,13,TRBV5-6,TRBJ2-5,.,TGTGCCAGCACCCCGCGGAATCAAGAGACCCAGTACTTC,CASTPRNQETQYF
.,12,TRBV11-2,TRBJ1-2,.,TGTGCCAGCAGCTTAGTTAGGGGTGGCTACACCTTC,CASSLVRGGYTF
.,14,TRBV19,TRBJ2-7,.,TGTGCCAGTAGTATGAGTGGAAGCTCCTACGAGCAGTACTTC,CASSMSGSSYEQYF
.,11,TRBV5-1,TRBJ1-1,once,TGCGCCAGCAGCTTGGGGACTGAAGCTTTCTTT,CASSLGTEAFF
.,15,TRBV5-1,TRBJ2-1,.,TGCGCCAGCAGCCCCTTGTGGCAGGGCCTCAATGAGCAGTTCTTC,CASSPLWQGLNEQFF
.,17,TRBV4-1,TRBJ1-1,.,TGCGCCAGCAGCCAAGACGGAGGACCGGGGCCGAACACTGAAGCTTTCTTT,CASSQDGGPGPNTEAFF
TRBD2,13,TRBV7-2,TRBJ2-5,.,TGTGCCAGCAGTCCACTAGCGGGAGGGGAGGGTTACTTC,CASSPLAGGEGYF
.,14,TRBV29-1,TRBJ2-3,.,TGCAGCGTTGTAGAGTTGGGAGGAGGAGATACGCAGTATTTT,CSVVELGGGDTQYF
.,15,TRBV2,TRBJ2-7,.,TGTGCCAGCAGGAAGACCCAAATAACCCCATCCGAGCAGTACTTC,CASRKTQITPSEQYF
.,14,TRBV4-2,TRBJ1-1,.,TGTGCCAGCAGCCCCCACCGTAGACCCACTGAAGCTTTCTTT,CASSPHRRPTEAFF
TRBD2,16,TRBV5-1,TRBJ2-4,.,TGCGCCAGCAGCCGCGACGGAACTAGCGGGAAAAACATTCAGTACTTC,CASSRDGTSGKNIQYF
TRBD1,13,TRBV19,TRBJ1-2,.,TGTGCCAGTAGCACGACAGGGTATAATGGCTACACCTTC,CASSTTGYNGYTF
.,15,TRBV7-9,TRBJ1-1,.,TGTGCCAGCAGCTTAGCGCAGGGCAGGAACACTGAAGCTTTCTTT,CASSLAQGRNTEAFF
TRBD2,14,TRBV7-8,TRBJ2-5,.,TGTGCCAGCAGCCTCCGGACTAGCCAAGAGACCCAGTACTTC,CASSLRTSQETQYF
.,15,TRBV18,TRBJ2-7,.,TGTGCCAGCTCACCACAGAAGGCAGTTTCCTACGAGCAGTACTTC,CASSPQKAVSYEQYF
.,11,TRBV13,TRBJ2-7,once,TGTGCCAGCAGCGCGGCCAACGAGCAGTACTTC,CASSAANEQYF
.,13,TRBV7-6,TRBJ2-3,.,TGTGCCAGCAGCTTAGCAGAGGGGGATACGCAGTATTTT,CASSLAEGDTQYF
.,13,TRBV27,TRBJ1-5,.,TGTGCCAGTCGGCTGGGATTCGGGCAGCCCCAGCATTTT,CASRLGFGQPQHF
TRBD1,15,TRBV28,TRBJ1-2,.,TGTGCCAGCAGTCCTTGGCTGGGACAGGTCTATGGCTACACCTTC,CASSPWLGQVYGYTF
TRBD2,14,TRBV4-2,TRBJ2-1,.,TGTGCCAGCAGCCATCTCGGACTAGTCAATGAGCAGTTCTTC,CASSHLGLVNEQFF
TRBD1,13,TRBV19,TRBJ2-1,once,TGTGCCAGTATGAGACAGGGGGCCTATGAGCAGTTCTTC,CASMRQGAYEQFF
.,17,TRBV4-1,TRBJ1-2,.,TGCGCCAGCAGCCAAAGCCCCAATTTTCGGCAGACCTATGGCTACACCTTC,CASSQSPNFRQTYGYTF
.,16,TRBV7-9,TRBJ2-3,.,TGTGCCAGCAGCTTATCGGGGGCCCTCAGCACAGATACGCAGTATTTT,CASSLSGALSTDTQYF
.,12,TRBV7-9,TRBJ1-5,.,TGTGCCAGCAGCTTAGGGGGTCAGCCCCAGCATTTT,CASSLGGQPQHF
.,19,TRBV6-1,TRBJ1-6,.,TGTGCCAGCAGTGCCGAGGGGGGGCGCCGCCGCAGCTATAATTCACCCCTCCACTTT,CASSAEGGRRRSYNSPLHF
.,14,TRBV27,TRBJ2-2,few,TGTGCCAGCAGTTTAGACAGTAACACCGGGGAGCTGTTTTTT,CASSLDSNTGELFF
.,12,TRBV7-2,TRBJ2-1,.,TGTGCCAGCAGCTTTGGACACAATGAGCAGTTCTTC,CASSFGHNEQFF
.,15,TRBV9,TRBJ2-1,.,TGTGCCAGCAGCGGGAGGGGGGAAACCTACAATGAGCAGTTCTTC,CASSGRGETYNEQFF
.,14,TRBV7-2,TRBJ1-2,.,TGTGCCAGCAGCTTAGTGGGGAGTGTATATGGCTACACCTTC,CASSLVGSVYGYTF
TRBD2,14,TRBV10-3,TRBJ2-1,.,TGTGCCATCAGTGACGGACTAGCCTACAATGAGCAGTTCTTC,CAISDGLAYNEQFF
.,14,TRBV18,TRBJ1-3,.,TGTGCCAGCTCGCGGATAGCGTCTGGAAACACCATATATTTT,CASSRIASGNTIYF